The source of this TCR beta chain is a study of OX40 agonist ivuxolimab in advanced cancers. Study-wide background: Patients were infused with ivuxolimab every 2 weeks at 0.01 to 10 mg/kg. Findings and caveats of the study: Nonresponders, in some cases, also had low normalized T-cell clonal expansion.

A remark on this clone: Its antigen is still unknown.

The protocol was immunoSEQ multiplex PCR, while the TCRdb copy is restricted to in-frame clones and leaves out a portion. The sample lists tens of thousands of clones, around 89% occurring once. The germline V gene has CDR1 MDHEN and CDR2 SYDVKM. This CDR3 spans 15 amino acids. After removal of 5 bases from V and 3 bases from J, the junction contained 8 bases not matched to a gene. This receptor was obtained from an adult with an advanced solid tumor such as melanoma, head and neck, liver or kidney cancer. Specimen: CD4+ or CD8+ T cells sorted from blood, collected in a trial of the OX40 agonist ivuxolimab. This chain uses TRBV28 with TRBJ2-3; 7 nucleotides line up with TRBD2. The CDR3 reads CASSRRGGYTDTQYF. DNA for the CDR3: TGTGCCAGCAGTCGGCGCGGGGGATATACAGATACGCAGTATTTT.